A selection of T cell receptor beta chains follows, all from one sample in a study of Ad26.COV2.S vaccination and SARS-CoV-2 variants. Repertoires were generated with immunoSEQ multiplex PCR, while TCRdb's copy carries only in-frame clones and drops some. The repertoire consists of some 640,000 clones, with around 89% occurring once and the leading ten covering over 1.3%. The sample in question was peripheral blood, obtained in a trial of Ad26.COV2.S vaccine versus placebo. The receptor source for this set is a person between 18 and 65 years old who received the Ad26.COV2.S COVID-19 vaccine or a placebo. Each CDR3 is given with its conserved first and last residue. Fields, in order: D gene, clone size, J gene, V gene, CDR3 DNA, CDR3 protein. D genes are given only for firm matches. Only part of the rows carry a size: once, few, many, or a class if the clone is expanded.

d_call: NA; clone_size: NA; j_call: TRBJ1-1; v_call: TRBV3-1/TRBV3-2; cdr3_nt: TGTGCCAGCAGCCAAGATCTGAGAGACACTGAAGCTTTCTTT; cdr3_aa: CASSQDLRDTEAFF
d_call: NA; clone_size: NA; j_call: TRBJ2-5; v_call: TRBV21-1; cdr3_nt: TGTGCCAGCAGCAAAATGGGACAGATAGAAGAGACCCAGTACTTC; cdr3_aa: CASSKMGQIEETQYF
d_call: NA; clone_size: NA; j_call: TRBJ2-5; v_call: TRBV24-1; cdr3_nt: TGTGCCACCAGTGATTTAAAGGACAGCATACAAGAGACCCAGTACTTC; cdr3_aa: CATSDLKDSIQETQYF
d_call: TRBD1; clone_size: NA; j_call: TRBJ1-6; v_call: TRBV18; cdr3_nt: TGTGCCAGCTCTCGTACAGGGGGTACTAATTCACCCCTCCACTTT; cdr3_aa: CASSRTGGTNSPLHF
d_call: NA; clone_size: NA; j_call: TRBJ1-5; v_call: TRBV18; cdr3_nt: TGTGCCAGCTCACCGACTCCTGGGGAGCCCCAGCATTTT; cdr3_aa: CASSPTPGEPQHF
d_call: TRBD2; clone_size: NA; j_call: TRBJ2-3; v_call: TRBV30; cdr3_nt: TGTGCCTCCAATAGCGGGGGGGCTACAGATACGCAGTATTTT; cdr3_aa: CASNSGGATDTQYF
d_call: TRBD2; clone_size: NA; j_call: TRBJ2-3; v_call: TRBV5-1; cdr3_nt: TGCGCCAGCAGCTCCGGACTAGCGGGATTTGATACGCAGTATTTT; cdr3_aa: CASSSGLAGFDTQYF
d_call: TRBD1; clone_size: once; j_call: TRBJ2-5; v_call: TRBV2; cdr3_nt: TGTGCCAGCAGCCTCAGGGGGCAAGAGACCCAGTACTTC; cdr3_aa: CASSLRGQETQYF
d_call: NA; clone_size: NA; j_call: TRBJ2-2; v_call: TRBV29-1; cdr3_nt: TGCAGCGTTGAGATTGTCACCGGGGAGCTGTTTTTT; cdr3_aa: CSVEIVTGELFF
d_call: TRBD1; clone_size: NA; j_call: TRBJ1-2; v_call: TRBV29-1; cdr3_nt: TGCAGCGGACTCTTGGGACAGGGCGTTGGCTACACCTTC; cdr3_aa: CSGLLGQGVGYTF
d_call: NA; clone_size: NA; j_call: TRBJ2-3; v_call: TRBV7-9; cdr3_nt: TGTGCCAGCAGCTTCCCACGGGGTACGCAGTATTTT; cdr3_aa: CASSFPRGTQYF
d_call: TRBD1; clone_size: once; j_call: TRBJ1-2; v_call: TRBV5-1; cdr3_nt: TGCGCCAGCAAGCTAGGACAGGGGGCGACGGGCTACACCTTC; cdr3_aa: CASKLGQGATGYTF
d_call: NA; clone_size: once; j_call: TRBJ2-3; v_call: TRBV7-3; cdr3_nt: TGTGCCAGCAGCCCCCACATGCAGTTCGACACAGATACGCAGTATTTT; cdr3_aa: CASSPHMQFDTDTQYF
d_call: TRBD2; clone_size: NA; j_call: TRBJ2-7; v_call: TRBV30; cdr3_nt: TGTGCCTGGAGATCCCCCTTCGGGGGGAGCGCCTACGAGCAGTACTTC; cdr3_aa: CAWRSPFGGSAYEQYF
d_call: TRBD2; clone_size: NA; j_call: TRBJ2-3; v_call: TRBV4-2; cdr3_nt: TGTGCCAGCAGCCAGGCCGAACTAGCGGGACGCACAGATACGCAGTATTTT; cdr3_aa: CASSQAELAGRTDTQYF
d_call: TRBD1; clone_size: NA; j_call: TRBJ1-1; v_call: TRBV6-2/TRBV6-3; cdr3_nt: TGTGCCAGCAGTCAAGCCCCTCTGGGGAGGGGGCGAACTGAAGCTTTCTTT; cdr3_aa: CASSQAPLGRGRTEAFF
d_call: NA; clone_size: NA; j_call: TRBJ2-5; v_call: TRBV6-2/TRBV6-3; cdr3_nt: TGTGCCAGCAGTTATCAGGGGCCAGAGACCCAGTACTTC; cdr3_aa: CASSYQGPETQYF
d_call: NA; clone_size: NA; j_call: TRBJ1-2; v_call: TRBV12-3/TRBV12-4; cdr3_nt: TGTGCCAGCAGGGAACAGGGCTATGGCTACACCTTC; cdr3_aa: CASREQGYGYTF
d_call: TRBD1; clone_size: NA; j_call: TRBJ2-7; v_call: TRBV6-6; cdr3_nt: TGTGCCAGCAGTTACCCCCGGACAGGGAGCTCCTACGAGCAGTACTTC; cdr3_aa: CASSYPRTGSSYEQYF
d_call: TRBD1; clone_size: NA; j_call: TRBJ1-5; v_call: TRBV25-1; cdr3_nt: TGTGCCAGCAGTGAGTCTACAGGGGGCAATCAGCCCCAGCATTTT; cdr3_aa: CASSESTGGNQPQHF
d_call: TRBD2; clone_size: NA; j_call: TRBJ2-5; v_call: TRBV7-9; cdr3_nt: TGTGCCAGCAGTACTAGCGGGGAAGAGACCCAGTACTTC; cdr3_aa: CASSTSGEETQYF
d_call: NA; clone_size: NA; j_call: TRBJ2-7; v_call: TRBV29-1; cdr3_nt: TGCAGCGCCGGGGGTGGGGTGGCCTACGAGCAGTACTTC; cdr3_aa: CSAGGGVAYEQYF
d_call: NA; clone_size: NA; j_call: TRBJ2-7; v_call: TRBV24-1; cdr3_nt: TGTGCCACCACCGCCGGGGAGGAGCCCTACGAGCAGTACTTC; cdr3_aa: CATTAGEEPYEQYF
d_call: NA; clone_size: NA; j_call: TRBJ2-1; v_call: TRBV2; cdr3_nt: TGTGCCAGCTCCAGGGGTAGCGCCTACAATGAGCAGTTCTTC; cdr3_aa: CASSRGSAYNEQFF
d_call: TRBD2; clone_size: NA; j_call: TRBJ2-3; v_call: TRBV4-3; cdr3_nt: TGCGCCAGCAGCCAAGGCGGCGCTAGCGGGGCCACAGATACGCAGTATTTT; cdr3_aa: CASSQGGASGATDTQYF
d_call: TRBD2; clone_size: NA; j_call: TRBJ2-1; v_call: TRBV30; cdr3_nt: TGTGCCTGGGCTCTGGGACTAGCGGGGGGCAATGAGCAGTTCTTC; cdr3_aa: CAWALGLAGGNEQFF
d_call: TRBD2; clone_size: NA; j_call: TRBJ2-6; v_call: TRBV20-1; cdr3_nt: TGCAGTGCTAGTCTAGCGGGAGCCTCTGGGGCCAACGTCCTGACTTTC; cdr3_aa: CSASLAGASGANVLTF
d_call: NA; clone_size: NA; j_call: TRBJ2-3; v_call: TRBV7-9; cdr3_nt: TGTGCCAGCAGCTCCTCCGGTGGAAGCACAGATACGCAGTATTTT; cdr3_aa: CASSSSGGSTDTQYF
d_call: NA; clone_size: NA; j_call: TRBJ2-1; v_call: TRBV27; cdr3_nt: TGTGCCAGCAGTTTCGCGGGGCGCTCCTACAATGAGCAGTTCTTC; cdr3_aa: CASSFAGRSYNEQFF
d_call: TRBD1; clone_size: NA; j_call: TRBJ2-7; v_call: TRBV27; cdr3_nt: TGTGCCAGTCTCCGCAGGGGGACCTACGAGCAGTACTTC; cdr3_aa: CASLRRGTYEQYF
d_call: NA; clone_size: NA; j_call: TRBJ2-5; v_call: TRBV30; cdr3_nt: TGTGCCTCAGGGATACAAGAGACCCAGTACTTC; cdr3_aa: CASGIQETQYF
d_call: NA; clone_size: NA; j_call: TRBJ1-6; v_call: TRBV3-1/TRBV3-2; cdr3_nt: TGTGCCAGCAGCCAAGATTGGGGCGGTAATTCACCCCTCCACTTT; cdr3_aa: CASSQDWGGNSPLHF
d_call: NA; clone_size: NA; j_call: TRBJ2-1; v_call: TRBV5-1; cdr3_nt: TGCGCCAGCAGCTTCTCCGGGACACCGAATTACAATGAGCAGTTCTTC; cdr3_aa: CASSFSGTPNYNEQFF
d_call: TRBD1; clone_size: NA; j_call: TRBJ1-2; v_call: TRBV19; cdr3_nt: TGTGCCAGTAGTCCCTGGACAGGGGCCTATGGCTACACCTTC; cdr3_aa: CASSPWTGAYGYTF
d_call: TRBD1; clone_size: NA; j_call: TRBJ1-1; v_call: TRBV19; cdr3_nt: TGTGCCAGTCGAGGGACAGGGTGGGTCATGAACACTGAAGCTTTCTTT; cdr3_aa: CASRGTGWVMNTEAFF
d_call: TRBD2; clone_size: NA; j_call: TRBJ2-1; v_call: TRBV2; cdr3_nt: TGTGCCAGCAGTTTACTAGCGGGGGCCTACAATGAGCAGTTCTTC; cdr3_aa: CASSLLAGAYNEQFF
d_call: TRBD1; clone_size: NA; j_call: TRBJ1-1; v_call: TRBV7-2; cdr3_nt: TGTGCCAGCAGCTCGACAGGGGTCGCCACTGAAGCTTTCTTT; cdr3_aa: CASSSTGVATEAFF